This TCR beta chain was identified during a study of cytomegalovirus exposure and HLA in healthy donors. Notes on the study in general: Most of the TCR beta V segments (in an earlier analysis) were productive either about 87% or about 30% of the time. Further analysis was carried out later, and it showed several of the most significant clusters appearing linked to common viral pathogens.

This clone was detected only a few times. Its antigen is currently unknown. Primers for the PCR totalled 60 Vbeta and 13 Jbeta. Profiling relied on immunoSEQ multiplex PCR, and the TCRdb table lists in-frame clones only, not all of them. The table includes about 140,000 clones, about 10% detected once. The CDR3 consists of 15 residues. Germline V gives CDR1 SGHNT, CDR2 YYREEE (reference sequence). Losses at the gene ends were 3 bases for V and 6 bases for J; bases not matched to a gene: 7. The chain is built from TRBV5-4 and TRBJ1-2, with 11 bases matching TRBD1. The TCR originated in a woman in her forties in good health and CMV-seropositive. Sequenced input: PBMCs. CDR3: CASSSSGTGGDGYTF. The CDR3 DNA follows: TGTGCCAGCAGCTCTTCCGGGACAGGGGGTGATGGCTACACCTTC.